This TCR beta chain was obtained from a study of T cell changes during pregnancy in multiple sclerosis. The CDR3 sequence is 14 residues long. With V trimmed by 4 bases and J by 5 bases, 6 bases remained unmatched. Germline assignment: CDR1 SGHVS and CDR2 FNYEAQ. This table comes from immunoSEQ multiplex PCR, and its TCRdb copy is limited to in-frame clones, with some not included. The top ten clones hold more than 0.55% of a sample with about 41,000 clones, about 88% of them seen once. The sample was CD4+ T cells from peripheral blood mononuclear cells, taken in the first trimester of pregnancy. The chain couples TRBV7-6 to TRBJ2-5, with 8 positions matching TRBD2. This sequence was found in a female donor with multiple sclerosis, enrolled in a pregnancy study. The CDR3 spells CASSSRLAFETQYF. CDR3 DNA: TGTGCCAGCAGCTCGAGACTAGCGTTTGAGACCCAGTACTTC.